The TCR beta chain described here comes from a study of CD8+ T cells in alopecia areata. The study, taken as a whole, reports: Many expanded lesional clones persisted in scalp and blood during tofacitinib treatment. Lesional tissue from the scalp (especially in alopecia totalis/universalis) showed higher clonality than normal scalp.

Following extraction, RNA underwent reverse transcription to cDNA, which served as the sequencing template. Method: immunoSEQ multiplex PCR; TCRdb's copy keeps in-frame clones and lacks some. The table includes around 180,000 clones, roughly 60% detected once. Germline CDR1 is SQVTM and CDR2 is ANQGSEA. V lost 6 bases, J lost 7 bases, and 6 bases stayed unmatched. This CDR3 region has 12 residues. Points on this clone: Antigen: not known.

Sample treatment: oral pan-JAK inhibitor, 5-10 mg twice daily. The starting material was CD4+ T cells sorted from blood, obtained at week 24, from a patient treated with tofacitinib. This rearrangement joins TRBV29-1 to TRBJ1-2; the match to TRBD1 covers 9 bases. The TCR originated in a human donor with alopecia areata. CDR3 DNA sequence: TGCAGCGTCCTACGGGACAGGGTTGGCTACACCTTC. It yields the protein CSVLRDRVGYTF.